The source of this TCR beta chain is a study of cytomegalovirus exposure and HLA in healthy donors. With regard to this clone: Antigen specificity is unknown.

General observations from the study: Follow-up analysis later connected one missense variant in DCLRE1C with trimming of TCR beta V- and J-genes.

Germline values: CDR1 SGHRS, CDR2 YFSETQ. The CDR3 totals 19 residues. In the PCR, 60 Vbeta and 13 Jbeta primers were used. Sequencing used immunoSEQ multiplex PCR; TCRdb keeps in-frame clones, though not all of them. The sample comprises about 150,000 clones, around four fifths of which are singletons, and 1.9% rests with the top ten. J is TRBJ2-5 and V is TRBV5-1, with a weak D call TRBD1 (6 bases). Near its end, the DNA agrees better with TRBJ2-7, so the J call may be wrong. The sample comprised PBMCs. This clonotype was sampled from a man between 18 and 29 years old in good health and CMV-seronegative. The CDR3 bases are TGCGCCAACGGTTCCGCATGGGGTCTGTCTGACAGGTCCTCCTACGAGCAGTACTTC. As protein: CANGSAWGLSDRSSYEQYF.